This T cell receptor (beta chain) was observed in a study of cytomegalovirus exposure and HLA in healthy donors. Looking at the study overall: Among the approximately 400 donors who were genotyped, approximately 76% fell in the genetic ancestry cluster that is associated with self-reported Caucasian donors.

This clone was detected a few times. Its antigen is unidentified. Other DNA sequences in this specimen translate into the identical CDR3. Notes on the study in general: Analyzed later, most CMV-associated TCR beta chains appeared HLA-restricted. A link between a missense DCLRE1C variant and TCR beta V- and J-gene trimming emerged from a later analysis.

Germline CDR1 SGHRS, CDR2 YFSETQ. Trimming pared 4 bases from V and 5 bases from J, leaving 13 bases between. The CDR3 is 13 amino acids. PCR involved 60 Vbeta and 13 Jbeta primers. TCRdb's copy holds only in-frame clones and misses some; the assay was immunoSEQ multiplex PCR. The repertoire consists of approximately 240,000 clones, with around 89% occurring once and the leading ten covering approximately 1%. This receptor was obtained from a woman under 30 in good health and CMV-seronegative. Sequencing was performed on PBMCs. The chain has TRBV5-1 and TRBJ2-7, with TRBD1 as a possible D gene (6 bases). The CDR3 here is CASSMGNRDEQYF. CDR3 coding DNA: TGCGCCAGCAGCATGGGGAACAGGGACGAGCAGTACTTC. Looking up the rest from reference TRBV5-1 and TRBJ2-7 gives the full variable domain: KAGVTQTPRYLIKTRGQQVTLSCSPISGHRSVSWYQQTPGQGLQFLFEYFSETQRNKGNFPGRFSGRQFSNSRSEMNVSTLELGDSALYLCASSMGNRDEQYFGPGTRLTVT.